Presented here are 30 T cell receptor beta chains from one specimen sequenced in a study of cytomegalovirus exposure and HLA in healthy donors. In the PCR, 60 Vbeta and 13 Jbeta primers were used. Here immunoSEQ multiplex PCR was the method, and the copy in TCRdb shows in-frame clones only, minus some. The sample contains under 200,000 clones, around 79% of which appear only once. Sequencing input: PBMCs. All receptors come from a man aged 50 to 60 in good health and CMV-seropositive.

In regard to this clone: The junction does not match germline at one end; this may be a read error. The V call is TRBV6-5, the J call TRBJ2-7; D might be TRBD1 (5 bases). CDR1 is MNHEY and CDR2 is SVGAGI in the germline V gene. CDR3 length equals 13 residues. DNA of the CDR3: TGTGCCAGCAGTCAGACAGCCTCCGACGAGCAGTACTTC. This gives the protein CASSQTASDEQYF.

Details on this clone: The junction and the germline gene differ at one end; a read error may be behind it. The chain joins TRBV20-1 to TRBJ2-5, with D unclear. This CDR3 comprises 10 residues. Germline V gene sequence: CDR1 DFQATT, CDR2 SNEGSKA (reference sequence). CDR3 amino acids: CSAWREAQYF. CDR3 nucleotide sequence: TGCAGTGCTTGGAGAGAGGCCCAGTACTTC.

This chain uses TRBV7-9 with TRBJ2-7, with TRBD1 matching over 10 bases. CDR1 SEHNR and CDR2 FQNEAQ come from the germline V gene (reference sequence). CDR3 length equals 16 residues. The ends lost 2 bases at V and 2 bases at J; junction bases unmatched: 6. In nucleotides, the CDR3 is TGTGCCAGCAGCTTAAGGCCGGGACAGGGGCCCTACGAGCAGTACTTC. As protein: CASSLRPGQGPYEQYF.

The chain employs TRBV5-6 and TRBJ2-3; TRBD2 aligns across 8 bases. Losses at the gene ends were 0 bases for V and 6 bases for J; bases not matched to a gene: 9. The V gene's germline CDR1 is SGHDT and CDR2 YYEEEE. The CDR3 runs 16 residues. CDR3 DNA: TGTGCCAGCAGCTTGGACCCGGCGGGGGGAGAGGATACGCAGTATTTT. This encodes CASSLDPAGGEDTQYF.

This chain links TRBV5-6 with TRBJ2-1; TRBD2 matches at 8 bases. The CDR3 runs to 16 residues. Per the germline V gene, CDR1 is SGHDT and CDR2 is YYEEEE. Trimming removed 0 bases from V and 0 bases from J; junction bases left unmatched: 2. The CDR3 region has the DNA TGTGCCAGCAGCTTGGAGGGGACTAGCTCCTACAATGAGCAGTTCTTC. This sequence encodes CASSLEGTSSYNEQFF.

In regard to this clone: An end of the junction does not agree with germline; a read error may underlie this. The chain has TRBV14 and TRBJ1-1; D ambiguous. This CDR3 comprises 13 residues. Germline-derived CDR1 and CDR2 are SGHDN and FVKESK. CDR3 amino acids: CASRQERKEEAFF. CDR3 nucleotide sequence: TGTGCCAGCAGACAAGAACGAAAAGAGGAAGCTTTCTTT.

The chain couples TRBV5-1 to TRBJ2-1; TRBD1 aligns across 9 bases. CDR3 length: 16 residues. Looked up from germline, CDR1 is SGHRS and CDR2 is YFSETQ. Trimming at V came to 3 bases and at J to 9 bases, leaving 13 bases not matched to a gene. As DNA, the CDR3 is TGCGCCAGCAGCTACATACCGGGACAGGGTGCTCGTGAGCAGTTCTTC. This codes for CASSYIPGQGAREQFF.

This chain links TRBV28 with TRBJ2-5, with 10 bases aligning to TRBD1. Germline V lookup: CDR1 MDHEN, CDR2 SYDVKM. The V and J ends lost 5 bases and 11 bases, in that order; junction bases with no gene match: 8. CDR3 length: 13 amino acids. CDR3 nucleotides: TGTGCCAGCAGTGGTCCAGGACAGGGGGAGCAGTACTTC. It yields the protein CASSGPGQGEQYF.

The chain carries TRBV28 and TRBJ2-7; 9 bases align to TRBD1. Germline trimming cut 7 bases from V and 3 bases from J; bases unmatched to any gene: 10. The CDR3 runs 15 residues. CDR1 and CDR2 from the germline V gene are MDHEN and SYDVKM. The CDR3 loop reads CASTYLPTGGYEQYF. The CDR3 DNA sequence: TGTGCCAGCACCTATCTCCCGACAGGGGGCTACGAGCAGTACTTC.

CDR3 protein: CASSQEHFGLAETGELFF. The CDR3 bases are TGTGCCAGCAGTCAAGAGCACTTTGGACTAGCTGAAACCGGGGAGCTGTTTTTT. J is TRBJ2-2 and V is TRBV2; 8 nucleotides line up with TRBD2. This CDR3 comprises 18 residues. Germline CDR1 SNHLY, CDR2 FYNNEI. V gave up 5 bases and J gave up 5 bases; unmatched junction bases: 16.

The chain combines TRBV11-2 with TRBJ1-1, with a tentative D call TRBD1 (6 bases). Deletions cut 1 base from V and 1 base from J, with 16 bases between. This CDR3 comprises 17 residues. CDR1 and CDR2 from the germline V gene are SGHAT and FQNNGV. This CDR3 reads CASSLALRGRGNTEAFF. The CDR3 bases are TGTGCCAGCAGCTTAGCCCTCAGGGGTCGGGGGAACACTGAAGCTTTCTTT.

The chain carries TRBV6-1 and TRBJ1-1; D unresolved. Germline V lookup: CDR1 MNHNS, CDR2 SASEGT. V was trimmed by 6 bases and J by 4 bases, leaving 12 bases between them. The CDR3 contains 13 residues. The CDR3 protein is CASSEKFVTEAFF. The DNA for the CDR3 is TGTGCCAGCAGCGAAAAATTCGTCACTGAAGCTTTCTTT.

On this clone itself: This sample includes further DNA sequences coding for the same CDR3. The rearrangement uses TRBV19 and TRBJ1-1; TRBD1 aligns across 9 bases. The V gene's germline CDR1 is LNHDA and CDR2 SQIVND (reference sequence). The CDR3 is made up of 16 amino acids. V was pared by 5 bases and J by 1 base, with 8 bases of the junction left unmatched. As DNA, the CDR3 is TGTGCCAGTAGTCGTGGGACAGGGAGATCGAACACTGAAGCTTTCTTT. Its translation is CASSRGTGRSNTEAFF.

The CDR3 nucleotides are TGTGCCACCAGCAGAGTTCAGGGAGGTGAAAAACTGTTTTTT. Translation: CATSRVQGGEKLFF. The V call is TRBV15, the J call TRBJ1-4; TRBD1 is a possible D gene (5 bases). Germline V lookup: CDR1 LNHNV, CDR2 YYDKDF (reference sequence). This CDR3 is built from 14 residues. Deletions cut 1 base from V and 7 bases from J, with 10 bases between.

The CDR3 sequence is CASSPGPGSETQYF. The CDR3 DNA reads TGCGCCAGCAGCCCCGGACCGGGGTCAGAGACCCAGTACTTC. The V and J genes are TRBV5-1 and TRBJ2-5, with D tentatively TRBD2 (5 bases). The CDR3 extends over 14 amino acids. Germline V CDR1 and CDR2: SGHRS, YFSETQ. V shed 4 bases and J shed 4 bases, with 14 bases lying between them. Using reference TRBV5-1 and TRBJ2-5 for the parts outside the CDR3, the full variable domain is KAGVTQTPRYLIKTRGQQVTLSCSPISGHRSVSWYQQTPGQGLQFLFEYFSETQRNKGNFPGRFSGRQFSNSRSEMNVSTLELGDSALYLCASSPGPGSETQYFGPGTRLLVL.

The chain employs TRBV5-4 and TRBJ2-1; TRBD1 might be the D (6 bases). V was shortened by 4 bases and J by 3 bases, with 8 bases between the two germline ends. CDR1 and CDR2 (germline): SGHNT, YYREEE (reference sequence). The CDR3 extends over 13 amino acids. CDR3 nucleotide sequence: TGTGCCAGCAGCATGGGACACTACAATGAGCAGTTCTTC. Residues: CASSMGHYNEQFF.

The V call is TRBV2, the J call TRBJ1-3, with a tentative D call TRBD1 (5 bases). The CDR3 totals 15 residues. Trimming left V 6 bases short and J 1 base short, with 13 bases between. CDR1 and CDR2 from the germline V gene are SNHLY and FYNNEI. The CDR3 DNA is TGTGCCAGCAGCCCGGGGGTGCCTTCTGGAAACACCATATATTTT. Its protein product is CASSPGVPSGNTIYF.

The rearrangement uses TRBV5-1 and TRBJ1-1, with a tentative D call TRBD1 (6 bases). The ends were cut back, 4 bases at V and 1 base at J, with 11 bases in the middle. Germline assignment: CDR1 SGHRS and CDR2 YFSETQ. This CDR3 comprises 14 residues. The CDR3 spells CASSGGGQNTEAFF. DNA of the CDR3: TGCGCCAGCAGCGGGGGGGGACAGAACACTGAAGCTTTCTTT.

CDR3 sequence reads: CASSERTVQETQYF. The CDR3 nucleotides read TGTGCCAGCAGTGAAAGGACAGTACAAGAGACCCAGTACTTC. The chain has TRBV6-1 and TRBJ2-5; a possible D gene is TRBD1 (6 bases). V lost 2 bases to trimming and J lost 2 bases, with 9 bases between them. This CDR3 contains 14 residues. Germline-derived CDR1 and CDR2 are MNHNS and SASEGT.

The rearrangement uses TRBV7-9 and TRBJ2-7, with D perhaps TRBD1 (8 bases). This CDR3 is 15 amino acids long. V was clipped by 1 base and J by 3 bases, with 13 bases between them. The germline V gene encodes CDR1 SEHNR and CDR2 FQNEAQ (reference sequence). CDR3 nucleotides: TGTGCCAGCAGCTTAGAGGGGGGGACAGGCTACGAGCAGTACTTC. Amino acids: CASSLEGGTGYEQYF. The whole variable domain, filled in from reference TRBV7-9 and TRBJ2-7, reads DTGVSQNPRHKITKRGQNVTFRCDPISEHNRLYWYRQTLGQGPEFLTYFQNEAQLEKSRLLSDRFSAERPKGSFSTLEIQRTEQGDSAMYLCASSLEGGTGYEQYFGPGTRLTVT.

This clone was counted only a few times. This sequence joins TRBV5-4 and TRBJ1-2; weak D call: TRBD1 (6 bases). The germline CDR1 and CDR2 sequences are SGHNT and YYREEE (reference sequence). This CDR3 contains 13 residues. The V gene lost 4 bases and the J gene lost 8 bases, with 15 bases spanning the gap. CDR3 sequence (DNA): TGTGCCAGCAGCCCCGGGGGGGCGTGGGGCTACACCTTC. Its protein product is CASSPGGAWGYTF.

The chain combines TRBV7-2 with TRBJ2-3, with 10 bases lining up with TRBD2. Per the germline V gene, CDR1 is SGHTA and CDR2 is FQGNSA. Trimming removed 2 bases from V and 2 bases from J; junction bases left unmatched: 1. This CDR3 spans 15 amino acids. The CDR3, as DNA: TGTGCCAGCAGCTTAAGCGGGGGGGACACAGATACGCAGTATTTT. Its protein product is CASSLSGGDTDTQYF.

This chain links TRBV9 with TRBJ1-2, with 8 bases that match TRBD1. The junction had 9 bases not matched to a gene; V was cut back by 6 bases and J by 2 bases. Germline V gives CDR1 SGDLS, CDR2 YYNGEE. This CDR3 comprises 15 residues. The CDR3 region has the DNA TGTGCCAGCACTTTCAGGGGGCAGAAAAACTATGGCTACACCTTC. It encodes CASTFRGQKNYGYTF.

The J gene is TRBJ1-5, the V gene TRBV5-5, with 8 bases identical to TRBD1. Germline trimming cut 1 base from V and 2 bases from J; bases unmatched to any gene: 2. Germline CDR1 and CDR2: SGHKS and YYEKEE (reference sequence). This CDR3 is 15 amino acids long. The CDR3 protein is CASSLQGAGNQPQHF. The CDR3 coding sequence is TGTGCCAGCAGCTTGCAGGGGGCAGGCAATCAGCCCCAGCATTTT.

This sequence joins TRBV5-8 and TRBJ1-6; no reliable D call. The CDR3 has 15 residues. The V end lost 6 bases, the J end lost 0 bases, and 10 bases lay between the germline ends. Germline-derived CDR1 and CDR2 are SGHTS and YDEGEE. The CDR3 coding sequence is TGTGCCAGCACCGGAGTTAGCTCCTATAATTCACCCCTCCACTTT. The encoded protein is CASTGVSSYNSPLHF. The full variable domain, rest sourced from reference TRBV5-8 and TRBJ1-6, is EAGVTQSPTHLIKTRGQQATLRCSPISGHTSVYWYQQALGLGLQFLLWYDEGEERNRGNFPPRFSGRQFPNYSSELNVNALELEDSALYLCASTGVSSYNSPLHFGNGTRLTVT.

The chain combines TRBV25-1 with TRBJ1-1, with D perhaps TRBD1 (6 bases). Trimming left V 5 bases short and J 4 bases short, with 14 bases between. The germline V gene encodes CDR1 MGHDK and CDR2 SYGVNS. CDR3 length: 14 amino acids. This chain's CDR3 is CASSSLDRFTEAFF. Written as DNA, the CDR3 is TGTGCCAGCAGTTCTCTGGACAGATTCACTGAAGCTTTCTTT.

This sequence joins TRBV28 and TRBJ2-5, with 8 bases matching TRBD2. V trimming: 6 bases; J trimming: 5 bases; junction bases outside the gene matches: 11. The CDR3 covers 15 residues. Looked up from germline, CDR1 is MDHEN and CDR2 is SYDVKM. The CDR3 sequence: CASSLGGGYGETQYF. The CDR3 DNA reads as TGTGCCAGCAGCCTCGGGGGGGGTTACGGGGAGACCCAGTACTTC.

The chain is built from TRBV4-3 and TRBJ1-1; 8 bases are shared with TRBD1. Germline trimming cut 5 bases from V and 7 bases from J; bases unmatched to any gene: 12. Germline-derived CDR1 and CDR2 are LGHNA and YSLEER. The CDR3 covers 15 residues. The DNA of the CDR3 is TGCGCCAGCAGCTATGGAGGGCAGGGGGCTTTTGAAGCTTTCTTT. Its protein is CASSYGGQGAFEAFF.

This chain connects TRBV18 to TRBJ2-7, with a possible D match to TRBD1 (5 bases). The ends were cut back, 2 bases at V and 0 bases at J, with 14 bases in the middle. Germline lookup yields CDR1 KGHSH and CDR2 LQKENI. This CDR3 is 16 amino acids long. The DNA of the CDR3 is TGTGCCAGCTCACCAGAAGGGGCCCTAAGCTCCTACGAGCAGTACGTC. This gives the protein CASSPEGALSSYEQYV.

This clone was seen more than once but under ten times. The CDR3 DNA follows: TGCGCCAGCAGCTTGTACAGGGCTGACATTCAGTACTTC. Its translation is CASSLYRADIQYF. The V and J genes are TRBV5-1 and TRBJ2-4, with D perhaps matching TRBD1 (6 bases). CDR3 length equals 13 residues. V was shortened by 1 base and J by 8 bases, with 10 bases between the two germline ends. Germline CDR1 reads SGHRS; CDR2 reads YFSETQ.